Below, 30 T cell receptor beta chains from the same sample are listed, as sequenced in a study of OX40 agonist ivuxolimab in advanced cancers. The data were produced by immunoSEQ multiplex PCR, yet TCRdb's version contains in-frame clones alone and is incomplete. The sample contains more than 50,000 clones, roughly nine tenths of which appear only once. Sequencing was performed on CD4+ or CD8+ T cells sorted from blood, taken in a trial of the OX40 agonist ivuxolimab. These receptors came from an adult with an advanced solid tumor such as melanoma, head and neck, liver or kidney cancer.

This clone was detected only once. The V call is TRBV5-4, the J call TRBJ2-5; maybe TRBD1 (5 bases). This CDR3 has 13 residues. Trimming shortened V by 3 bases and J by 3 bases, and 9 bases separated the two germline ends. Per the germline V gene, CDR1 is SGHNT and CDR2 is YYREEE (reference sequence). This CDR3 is CASSWGSEETQYF. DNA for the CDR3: TGTGCCAGCAGCTGGGGCTCTGAAGAGACCCAGTACTTC.

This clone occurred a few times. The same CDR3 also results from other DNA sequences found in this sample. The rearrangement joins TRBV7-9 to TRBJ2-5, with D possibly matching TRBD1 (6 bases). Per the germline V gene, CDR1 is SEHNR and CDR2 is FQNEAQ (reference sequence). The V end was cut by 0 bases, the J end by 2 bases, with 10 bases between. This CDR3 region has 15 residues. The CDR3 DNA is TGTGCCAGCAGCTTAGCGAGGACAGAACAAGAGACCCAGTACTTC. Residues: CASSLARTEQETQYF.

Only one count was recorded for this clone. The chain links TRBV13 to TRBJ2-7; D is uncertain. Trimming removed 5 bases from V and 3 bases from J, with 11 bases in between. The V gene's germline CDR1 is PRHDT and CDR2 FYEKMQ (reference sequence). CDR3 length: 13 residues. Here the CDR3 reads CASSQGKHYEQYF. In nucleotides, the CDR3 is TGTGCCAGCAGCCAAGGGAAGCACTACGAGCAGTACTTC.

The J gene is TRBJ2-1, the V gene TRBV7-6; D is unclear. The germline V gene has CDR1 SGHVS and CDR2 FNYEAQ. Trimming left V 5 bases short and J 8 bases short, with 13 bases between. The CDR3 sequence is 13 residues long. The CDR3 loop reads CASSGRPWDEQFF. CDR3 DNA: TGTGCCAGCAGCGGGCGCCCCTGGGATGAGCAGTTCTTC.

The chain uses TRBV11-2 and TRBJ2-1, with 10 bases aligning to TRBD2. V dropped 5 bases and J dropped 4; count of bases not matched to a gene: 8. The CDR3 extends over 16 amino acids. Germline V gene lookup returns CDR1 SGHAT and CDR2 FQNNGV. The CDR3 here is CASSPPLAGEYNEQFF. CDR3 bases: TGTGCCAGCAGCCCACCCCTAGCGGGAGAATACAATGAGCAGTTCTTC.

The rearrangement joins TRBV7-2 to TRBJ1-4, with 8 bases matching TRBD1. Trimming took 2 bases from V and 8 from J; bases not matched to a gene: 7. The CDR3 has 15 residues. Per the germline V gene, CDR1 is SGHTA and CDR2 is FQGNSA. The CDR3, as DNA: TGTGCCAGCAGCTTATCAGGGGGCGAGGGAGAAAAACTGTTTTTT. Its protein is CASSLSGGEGEKLFF.

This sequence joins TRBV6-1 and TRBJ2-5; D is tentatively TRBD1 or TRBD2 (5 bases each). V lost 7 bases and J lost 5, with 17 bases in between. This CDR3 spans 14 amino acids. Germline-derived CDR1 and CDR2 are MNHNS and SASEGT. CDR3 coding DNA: TGTGCCAGCATTTCTCCCGGGACGAAGGAGACCCAGTACTTC. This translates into CASISPGTKETQYF.

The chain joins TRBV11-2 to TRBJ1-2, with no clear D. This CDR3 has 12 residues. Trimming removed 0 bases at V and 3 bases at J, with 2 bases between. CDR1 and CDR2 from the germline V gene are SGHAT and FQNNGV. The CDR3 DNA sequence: TGTGCCAGCAGCTTAGATCACTATGGCTACACCTTC. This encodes CASSLDHYGYTF.

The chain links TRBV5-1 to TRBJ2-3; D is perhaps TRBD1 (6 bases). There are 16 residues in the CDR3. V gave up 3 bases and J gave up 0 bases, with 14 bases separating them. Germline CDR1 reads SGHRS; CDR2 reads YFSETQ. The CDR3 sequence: CASSWDMVTSTDTQYF. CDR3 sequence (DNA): TGCGCCAGCAGCTGGGACATGGTCACTAGCACAGATACGCAGTATTTT.

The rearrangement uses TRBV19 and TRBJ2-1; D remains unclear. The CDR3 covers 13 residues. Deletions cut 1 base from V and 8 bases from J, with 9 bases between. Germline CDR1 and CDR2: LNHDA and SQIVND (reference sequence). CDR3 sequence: CASSIGLWYEQFF. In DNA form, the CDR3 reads TGTGCCAGTAGTATAGGTCTTTGGTATGAGCAGTTCTTC.

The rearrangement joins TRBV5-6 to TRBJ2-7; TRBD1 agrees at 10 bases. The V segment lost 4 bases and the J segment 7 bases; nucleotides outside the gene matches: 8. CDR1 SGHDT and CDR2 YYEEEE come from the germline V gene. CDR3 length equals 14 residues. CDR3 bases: TGTGCCAGCAGCCCCCGGGACAGGGGATGGGAGCAGTACTTC. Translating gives CASSPRDRGWEQYF.

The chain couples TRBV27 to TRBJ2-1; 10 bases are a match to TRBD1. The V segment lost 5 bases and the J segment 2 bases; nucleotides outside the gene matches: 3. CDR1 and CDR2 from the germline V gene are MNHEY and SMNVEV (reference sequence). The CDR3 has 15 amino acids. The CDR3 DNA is TGTGCCAGCAGTCCGGGACAGGGGACCTACAATGAGCAGTTCTTC. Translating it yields CASSPGQGTYNEQFF.

The CDR3 DNA reads TGTGCCAGCAGCTCCCAGGGGGGAGTTGCAACTAATGAAAAACTGTTTTTT. Its protein is CASSSQGGVATNEKLFF. The chain combines TRBV7-8 with TRBJ1-4; 7 bases match TRBD1. CDR1 and CDR2 (germline): SGHVS, FQNEAQ. CDR3 length: 17 residues. The V and J ends lost 4 bases and 0 bases, in that order; junction bases with no gene match: 8.

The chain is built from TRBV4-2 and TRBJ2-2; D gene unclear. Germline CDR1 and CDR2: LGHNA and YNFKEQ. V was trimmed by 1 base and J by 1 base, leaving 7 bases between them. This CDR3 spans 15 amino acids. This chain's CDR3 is CASSQAVGNTGELFF. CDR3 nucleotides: TGTGCCAGCAGCCAAGCTGTCGGGAACACCGGGGAGCTGTTTTTT.

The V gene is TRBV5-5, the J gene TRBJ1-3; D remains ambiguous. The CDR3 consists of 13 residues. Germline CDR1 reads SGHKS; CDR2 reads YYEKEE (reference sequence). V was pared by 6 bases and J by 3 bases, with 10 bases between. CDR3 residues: CASTPLYGNTIYF. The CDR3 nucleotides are TGTGCCAGCACCCCCCTCTATGGAAACACCATATATTTT.

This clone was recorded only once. The CDR3: CASSTRDFNQPQHF. The CDR3 DNA follows: TGTGCCAGTAGTACCCGGGACTTCAATCAGCCCCAGCATTTT. The chain couples TRBV19 to TRBJ1-5, with TRBD1 as a possible D gene (5 bases). Germline values: CDR1 LNHDA, CDR2 SQIVND (reference sequence). V was shortened by 4 bases and J by 3 bases, with 10 bases between the two germline ends. The CDR3 contains 14 residues.

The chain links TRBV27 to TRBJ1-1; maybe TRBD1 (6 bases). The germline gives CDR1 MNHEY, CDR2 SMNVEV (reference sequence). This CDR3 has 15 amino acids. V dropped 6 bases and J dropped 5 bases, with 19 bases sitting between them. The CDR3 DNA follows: TGTGCCAGCAGGCCCCCACAGGGAACTGAGACTGAAGCTTTCTTT. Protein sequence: CASRPPQGTETEAFF.

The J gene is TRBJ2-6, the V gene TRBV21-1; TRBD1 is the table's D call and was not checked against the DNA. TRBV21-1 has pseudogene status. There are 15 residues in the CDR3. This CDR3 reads CASSKHRAGANVLTF. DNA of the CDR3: TGTGCCAGCAGCAAACACAGGGCTGGGGCCAACGTCCTGACTTTC.

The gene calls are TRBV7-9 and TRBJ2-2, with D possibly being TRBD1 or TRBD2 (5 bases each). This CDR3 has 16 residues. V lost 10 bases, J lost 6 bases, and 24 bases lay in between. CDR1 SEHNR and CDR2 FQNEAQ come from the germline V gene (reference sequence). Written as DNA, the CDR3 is TGTGCCACCCCCCGGGGCGTGGGGCTATTAGCCGGGGAGCTGTTTTTT. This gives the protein CATPRGVGLLAGELFF.

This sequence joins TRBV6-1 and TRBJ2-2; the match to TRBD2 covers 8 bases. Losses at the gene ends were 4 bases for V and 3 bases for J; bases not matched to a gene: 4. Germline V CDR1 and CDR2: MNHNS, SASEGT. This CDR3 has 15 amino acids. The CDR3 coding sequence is TGTGCCAGCAGTGCCTCGGGGGGGGACACCGGGGAGCTGTTTTTT. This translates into CASSASGGDTGELFF.

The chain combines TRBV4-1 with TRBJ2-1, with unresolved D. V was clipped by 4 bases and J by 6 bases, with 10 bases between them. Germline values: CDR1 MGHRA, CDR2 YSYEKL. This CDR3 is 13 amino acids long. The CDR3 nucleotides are TGCGCCAGCAGCCCCCAAAACTCCAATGAGCAGTTCTTC. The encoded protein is CASSPQNSNEQFF.

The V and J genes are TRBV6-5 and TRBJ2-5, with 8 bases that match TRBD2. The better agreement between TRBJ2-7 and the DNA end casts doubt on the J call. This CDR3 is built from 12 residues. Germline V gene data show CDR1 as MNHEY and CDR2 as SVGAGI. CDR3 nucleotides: TGTGCCAGCAGCAGCGGGAGTCCCGAGCAGTACTTC. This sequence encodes CASSSGSPEQYF.

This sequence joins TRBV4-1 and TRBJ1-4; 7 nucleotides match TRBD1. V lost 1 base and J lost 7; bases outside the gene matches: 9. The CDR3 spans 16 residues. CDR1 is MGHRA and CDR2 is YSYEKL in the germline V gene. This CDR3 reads CASSQALGGAAEKLFF. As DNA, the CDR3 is TGCGCCAGCAGCCAAGCATTAGGGGGCGCAGCTGAAAAACTGTTTTTT.

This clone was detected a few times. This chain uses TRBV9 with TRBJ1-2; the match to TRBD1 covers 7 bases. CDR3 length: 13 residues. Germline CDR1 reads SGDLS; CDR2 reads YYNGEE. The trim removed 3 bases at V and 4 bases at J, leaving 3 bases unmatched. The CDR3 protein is CASSGGGRYGYTF. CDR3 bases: TGTGCCAGCAGCGGAGGGGGCCGCTATGGCTACACCTTC.

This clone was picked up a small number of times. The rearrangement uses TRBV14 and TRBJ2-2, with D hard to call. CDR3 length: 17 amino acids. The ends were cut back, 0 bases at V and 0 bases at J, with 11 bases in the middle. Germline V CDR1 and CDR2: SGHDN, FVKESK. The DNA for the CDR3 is TGTGCCAGCAGCCAAGATACTTTCGGCGCGAACACCGGGGAGCTGTTTTTT. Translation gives CASSQDTFGANTGELFF. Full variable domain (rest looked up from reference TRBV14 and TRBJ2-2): EAGVTQFPSHSVIEKGQTVTLRCDPISGHDNLYWYRRVMGKEIKFLLHFVKESKQDESGMPNNRFLAERTGGTYSTLKVQPAELEDSGVYFCASSQDTFGANTGELFFGEGSRLTVL.

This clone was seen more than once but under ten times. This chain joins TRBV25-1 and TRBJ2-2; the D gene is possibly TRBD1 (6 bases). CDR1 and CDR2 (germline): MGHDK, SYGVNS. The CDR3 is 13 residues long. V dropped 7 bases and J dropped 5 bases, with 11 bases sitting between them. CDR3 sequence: CASKGQSTGELFF. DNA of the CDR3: TGTGCCAGCAAAGGACAGTCTACCGGGGAGCTGTTTTTT.

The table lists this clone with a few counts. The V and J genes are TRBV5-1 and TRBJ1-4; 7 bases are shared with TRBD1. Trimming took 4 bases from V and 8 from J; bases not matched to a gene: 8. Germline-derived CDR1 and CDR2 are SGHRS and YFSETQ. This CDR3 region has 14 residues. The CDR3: CASSPEGAVEKLFF. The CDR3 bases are TGCGCCAGCAGCCCGGAGGGGGCGGTGGAAAAACTGTTTTTT.

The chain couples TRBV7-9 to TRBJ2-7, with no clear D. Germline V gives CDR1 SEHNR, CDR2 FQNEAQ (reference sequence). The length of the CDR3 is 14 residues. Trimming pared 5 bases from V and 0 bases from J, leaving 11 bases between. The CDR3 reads CASSRDTSSYEQYF. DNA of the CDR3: TGTGCCAGCAGCCGAGACACCAGCTCCTACGAGCAGTACTTC.

The CDR3 region has the DNA TGTGCCTGGAGGGATGACCAAGAGACCCAGTACTTC. Its protein is CAWRDDQETQYF. This sequence joins TRBV30 and TRBJ2-5, with D unclear. With 3 bases removed from V and 0 bases from J, the gap between germline ends came to 5 bases. This CDR3 is 12 amino acids long. Germline V gene sequence: CDR1 GTSNPN, CDR2 SVGIG (reference sequence). Full variable domain (missing parts from reference TRBV30 and TRBJ2-5): SQTIHQWPATLVQPVGSPLSLECTVEGTSNPNLYWYRQAAGRGLQLLFYSVGIGQISSEVPQNLSASRPQDRQFILSSKKLLLSDSGFYLCAWRDDQETQYFGPGTRLLVL.

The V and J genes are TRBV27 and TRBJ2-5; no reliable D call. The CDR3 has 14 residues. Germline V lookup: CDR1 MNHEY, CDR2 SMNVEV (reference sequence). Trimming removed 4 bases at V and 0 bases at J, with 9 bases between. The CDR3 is CASSWMQDQETQYF. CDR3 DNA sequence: TGTGCCAGCAGTTGGATGCAGGACCAAGAGACCCAGTACTTC.